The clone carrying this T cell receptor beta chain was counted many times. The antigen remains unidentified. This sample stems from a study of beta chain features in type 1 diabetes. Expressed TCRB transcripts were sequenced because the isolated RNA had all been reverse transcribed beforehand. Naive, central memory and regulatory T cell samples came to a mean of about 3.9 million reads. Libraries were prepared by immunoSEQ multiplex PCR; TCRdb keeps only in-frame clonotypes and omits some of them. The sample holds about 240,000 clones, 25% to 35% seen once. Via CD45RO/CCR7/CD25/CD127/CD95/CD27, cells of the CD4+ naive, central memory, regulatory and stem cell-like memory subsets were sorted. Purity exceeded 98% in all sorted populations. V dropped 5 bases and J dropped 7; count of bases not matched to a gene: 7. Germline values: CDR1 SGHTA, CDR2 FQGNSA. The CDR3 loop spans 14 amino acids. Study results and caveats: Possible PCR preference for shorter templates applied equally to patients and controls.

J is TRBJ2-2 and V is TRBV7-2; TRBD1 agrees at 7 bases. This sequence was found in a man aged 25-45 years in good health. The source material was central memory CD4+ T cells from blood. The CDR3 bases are TGTGCCAGCAGCGATAGGGGGCTGGGCGGGGAGCTGTTTTTT. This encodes CASSDRGLGGELFF.